This T cell receptor (beta chain) was recovered during a study of OX40 agonist ivuxolimab in advanced cancers. Study-level information: The patients received agonistic anti-OX40 (CD134) antibody ivuxolimab. A mean age of roughly 60 years, range about 20 to 85, was recorded, and more than 80% were male. Allowance was made for prior anti-PD-1, anti-PD-L1 or anti-CTLA-4 therapy, and around 44% had some.

General observations from the study: Blood T cells, both CD4+ and CD8+, expanded clonally by week 6 at 0.1 to 3.0 mg/kg.

The protocol was immunoSEQ multiplex PCR, while the TCRdb copy is restricted to in-frame clones and leaves out a portion. The data show over 35,000 clones, with approximately 90% seen just once and around 41% held by the top ten. The germline V gene has CDR1 DFQATT and CDR2 SNEGSKA (reference sequence). This CDR3 comprises 11 residues. Points on this clone: Its antigen remains unidentified.

The J gene is TRBJ1-1, the V gene TRBV20-1; D might be TRBD1 (5 bases). Source: CD4+ or CD8+ T cells sorted from blood, taken in a trial of the OX40 agonist ivuxolimab. The clonotype originates from an adult with an advanced solid tumor such as melanoma, head and neck, liver or kidney cancer. This CDR3 is CRPGYNTEAFF. CDR3 DNA: TGCAGACCAGGGTACAACACTGAAGCTTTCTTT.